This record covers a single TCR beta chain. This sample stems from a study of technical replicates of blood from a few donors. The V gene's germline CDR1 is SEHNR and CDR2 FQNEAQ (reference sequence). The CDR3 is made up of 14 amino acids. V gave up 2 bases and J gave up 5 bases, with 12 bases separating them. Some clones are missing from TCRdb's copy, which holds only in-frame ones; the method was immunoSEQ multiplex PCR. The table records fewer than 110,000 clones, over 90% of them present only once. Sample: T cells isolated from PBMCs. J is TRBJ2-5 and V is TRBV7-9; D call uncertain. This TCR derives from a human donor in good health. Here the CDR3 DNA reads TGTGCCAGCAGCTTATCTGAGGAGTCGGAGACCCAGTACTTC. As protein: CASSLSEESETQYF.